Each of the 6 T cell receptor beta chains below was sequenced from the same sample in a study of blood T cell repertoires in COVID-19 (dated by TCRdb to 2020 to 2021). The library was made by the immunoSEQ multiplex PCR assay. TCRdb limited this immuneACCESS table to in-frame rearrangements with V and J called. A share of clones is missing; checked studies link under half to unresolved V genes, and the rest is unexplained. The sample table contains around 35,000 clones; only one count was recorded for 70% to 90% of them. The ten largest clonotypes hold 50% to 70% of the sample. The sequencing sample was made of peripheral blood. The source of these receptors is a man in his sixties or seventies with acute or convalescent COVID-19.

The rearrangement links TRBV9 to TRBJ1-6; D might be TRBD1 (5 bases). CDR1 SGDLS and CDR2 YYNGEE come from the germline V gene. V was cut by 0 bases and J by 7 bases, with 8 bases left in between. This CDR3 comprises 14 residues. For the CDR3, the DNA is TGTGCCAGCAGCGTAGTGACAGAGAATTCACCCCTCCACTTT. This sequence encodes CASSVVTENSPLHF.

The rearrangement uses TRBV10-3 and TRBJ2-1; 9 bases are shared with TRBD2. Germline CDR1 reads ENHRY; CDR2 reads SYGVKD. V lost 0 bases and J lost 0; bases outside the gene matches: 3. The CDR3 loop spans 17 amino acids. As DNA, the CDR3 is TGTGCCATCAGTGAGTCGACTAGCGGAAGCTCCTACAATGAGCAGTTCTTC. Protein product: CAISESTSGSSYNEQFF.

The V call is TRBV15, the J call TRBJ2-3, with a weak D call TRBD1 (5 bases). Germline V lookup: CDR1 LNHNV, CDR2 YYDKDF (reference sequence). This CDR3 region has 13 residues. V lost 8 bases and J lost 3, with 12 bases in between. The CDR3 is CATAAGPTDTQYF. The CDR3 DNA follows: TGTGCCACCGCGGCAGGGCCAACAGATACGCAGTATTTT.

This clone appeared once. CDR3 in DNA: TGTGCCAGCTGGGTGGGGGAGGGTGGCTACACCTTC. Protein: CASWVGEGGYTF. The chain uses TRBV2 and TRBJ1-2; a possible D gene is TRBD1 (5 bases). The CDR3 loop spans 12 amino acids. Looked up from germline, CDR1 is SNHLY and CDR2 is FYNNEI. Trimming removed 8 bases from V and 7 bases from J, with 14 bases in between.

The CDR3 loop is CASSQDASGTGEQYF. The CDR3 DNA reads as TGTGCCAGCAGCCAAGATGCTAGCGGGACGGGAGAGCAGTACTTC. This chain links TRBV7-6 with TRBJ2-7; 9 bases are a match to TRBD2. Germline trimming cut 5 bases from V and 7 bases from J; bases unmatched to any gene: 12. The germline gives CDR1 SGHVS, CDR2 FNYEAQ. The CDR3 has 15 amino acids.

The chain links TRBV5-4 to TRBJ1-6, with a tentative D call TRBD1 (5 bases). This CDR3 region has 18 residues. Germline CDR1 SGHNT, CDR2 YYREEE (reference sequence). V was shortened by 5 bases and J by 5 bases, with 23 bases between the two germline ends. CDR3 protein: CASSPPRVGGRNNSPLHF. CDR3 nucleotide sequence: TGTGCCAGCAGTCCCCCCCGGGTCGGGGGACGAAATAATTCACCCCTCCACTTT.